A single sample is the source of the 13 T cell receptor beta chains below, sequenced in a study of blood T cells in healthy people across ages. The use of a sample-barcoded 5' primer and a J-beta primer mix characterized a second PCR of 7 to 11 cycles. TCRdb called the 5' RACE reads again in MiXCR, with one record for every CDR3 protein. Altogether approximately 700,000 distinct CDR3 sequences are present, less than 40% being singletons, with the ten largest covering 15% to 19%. The sample comprised blood. The source of these receptors is a woman aged 80 or older in good health.

V gene TRBV20-1 combines with J gene TRBJ2-5; D is possibly TRBD1 (9 bases). The CDR3 totals 14 residues. V was shortened by 6 bases and J by 11 bases, with 25 bases between the two germline ends. Germline CDR1 and CDR2: DFQATT and SNEGSKA (reference sequence). The CDR3 is CSALGGDRADEQYF. CDR3 nucleotide sequence: TGCAGTGCCCTCGGGGGGGACAGGGCCGATGAGCAGTACTTC.

With regard to this clonotype: A much larger clonotype is one base distant, so this may be a read error. V and J are TRBV24-1 and TRBJ1-2; D gene ambiguous. The CDR3 runs to 14 residues. The V gene's germline CDR1 is KGHDR and CDR2 SFDVKD. CDR3 nucleotides: TGTGCCACCAGGGATTTTACGGAGACCTATGGCTACACCTTC. Amino acids: CATRDFTETYGYTF.

The table lists this clonotype with many counts. The rearrangement links TRBV18 to TRBJ2-3; D is unresolved. The CDR3 contains 14 residues. Trimming took 2 bases from V and 0 from J, leaving 6 bases between them. Germline V gene sequence: CDR1 KGHSH, CDR2 LQKENI. The CDR3 DNA follows: TGTGCCAGCTCACCAATCCCTAGCACAGATACGCAGTATTTT. This gives the protein CASSPIPSTDTQYF.

At least ten counts were recorded for this clonotype. The chain links TRBV10-3 to TRBJ2-1; 8 bases agree with TRBD1. Unmatched junction bases numbered 6, after V lost 6 bases and J lost 2 bases. The CDR3 totals 15 residues. CDR1 is ENHRY and CDR2 is SYGVKD in the germline V gene. In nucleotides, the CDR3 is TGTGCCATCAGCGGACAGGGTGGAACCTACAATGAGCAGTTCTTC. Amino acids: CAISGQGGTYNEQFF.

This chain connects TRBV29-1 to TRBJ2-1; 10 bases fit TRBD2. The germline V gene encodes CDR1 SQVTM and CDR2 ANQGSEA. The CDR3 consists of 13 residues. V was clipped by 8 bases and J by 6 bases; unmatched bases: 7. CDR3 sequence: CSTAGLALNEQFF. CDR3 sequence (DNA): TGCAGCACCGCGGGACTAGCGCTCAATGAGCAGTTCTTC.

The chain couples TRBV5-1 to TRBJ2-5, with D maybe TRBD2 (6 bases). The CDR3 is made up of 15 amino acids. Trimming cost V 3 bases and J 5 bases, with 17 bases left between them. Germline V gene data show CDR1 as SGHRS and CDR2 as YFSETQ. The CDR3 bases are TGCGCCAGCAGCTCCGCGGGACTCCCCGGGGAGACCCAGTACTTC. It specifies CASSSAGLPGETQYF.

This clonotype was recorded at least ten times. V is TRBV20-1 and J is TRBJ2-1; a weak D match, TRBD2 (5 bases). The CDR3 sequence is 14 residues long. Between the trimmed V and J ends, which lost 0 bases and 15 bases, there was a span of 21 bases. Germline V gene data show CDR1 as DFQATT and CDR2 as SNEGSKA (reference sequence). CDR3 DNA sequence: TGCAGTGCTAGAGAACCCGCCGGAGCGGCCCCGACGTTCTTC. It encodes CSAREPAGAAPTFF.

With regard to this clonotype: A read error is likely, as this CDR3 ends without the conserved phenylalanine or tryptophan. The chain links TRBV30 to TRBJ1-1; possibly TRBD1 for D (5 bases). V was clipped by 0 bases and J by 11 bases, with 13 bases between them. The CDR3 has 12 residues. Germline V gene sequence: CDR1 GTSNPN, CDR2 SVGIG (reference sequence). The CDR3: CAWSVRGGSAFS. The CDR3 DNA reads as TGTGCCTGGAGTGTACGGGGGGGTTCCGCTTTCTCT.

This clonotype was observed at least ten times. The chain uses TRBV6-5 and TRBJ2-7; TRBD2 agrees at 14 bases. Trimming removed 6 bases from V and 5 bases from J; junction bases left unmatched: 9. This CDR3 spans 16 amino acids. CDR1 is MNHEY and CDR2 is SVGAGI in the germline V gene. In nucleotides, the CDR3 is TGTGCCAGCAGCCGACTAGCGGGGGGGACGGGCCACGAGCAGTACTTC. It yields the protein CASSRLAGGTGHEQYF.

This chain joins TRBV7-9 and TRBJ1-1; TRBD1 agrees at 7 bases. Germline trimming cut 4 bases from V and 6 bases from J; bases unmatched to any gene: 5. The CDR3 is 13 amino acids. Germline loops: CDR1 SEHNR, CDR2 FQNEAQ (reference sequence). The CDR3, as DNA: TGTGCCAGCAGCTCGACAGGGACCGCTGAAGCTTTCTTT. Translation: CASSSTGTAEAFF.

This chain joins TRBV2 and TRBJ1-6, with unresolved D. This CDR3 is built from 15 residues. Trimming took 4 bases from V and 6 from J, leaving 13 bases between them. Germline CDR1 SNHLY, CDR2 FYNNEI. The CDR3 loop is CASSVSELSNSPLHF. The CDR3 bases are TGTGCCAGCAGTGTGTCGGAACTTAGTAATTCACCCCTCCACTTT.

There are many counts of this clonotype. The chain couples TRBV6-6 to TRBJ2-7, with D perhaps matching TRBD2 (7 bases). Trimming cost V 0 bases and J 4 bases, with 19 bases left between them. The germline gives CDR1 MNHNY, CDR2 SVGAGI (reference sequence). The CDR3 consists of 17 residues. CDR3 DNA: TGTGCCAGCAGTTACTCGAGAGGGAGGGGGAAGACTTACGAGCAGTACTTC. This gives the protein CASSYSRGRGKTYEQYF.

A note on this clonotype: A much more abundant neighbour one base away suggests this may be a read error. The CDR3 protein is CARSVTSGGAPDTQYF. CDR3 in DNA: TGTGCCCGCAGCGTAACTAGCGGGGGGGCCCCAGATACGCAGTATTTT. The chain uses TRBV9 and TRBJ2-3; 13 bases fit TRBD2. The CDR3 is 16 amino acids. Germline V gene data show CDR1 as SGDLS and CDR2 as YYNGEE.